This TCR beta chain was sequenced for a study of human T cells and chemical hapten exposure. General study results and limits: Relative to control repertoires, expanded TCRs gave rise to significantly more large CDR3 similarity clusters.

The V end lost 4 bases, the J end lost 8 bases, and 22 bases lay between the germline ends. The germline gives CDR1 SGHRS, CDR2 YFSETQ. This CDR3 is built from 16 residues. Time point reported: patch test 1, 2 weeks after DPC sensitization. Treatment denoted: therapeutic diphenylcyclopropenone sensitization with weekly scalp DPC. This clonotype was found many times. As yet, its antigen is unknown. The library tagged each cDNA molecule with unique molecular identifiers. Each CDR3 protein is one row after TCRdb ran MiXCR on the RACE reads. Altogether 300,000 to 400,000 distinct CDR3 sequences are present, approximately 6.3% being singletons, with the ten largest covering 7.5% to 9%.

The V and J genes are TRBV5-1 and TRBJ2-1, with TRBD2 as a possible D gene (5 bases). The TCR originated in a woman younger than 35 with alopecia areata. Some clones in this sample may be carry-over from other donors' samples. The source was whole blood, collected in connection with sensitization to the hapten diphenylcyclopropenone (DPC). In DNA form, the CDR3 reads TGCGCCAGCAGCCCACTACTCGGCCTGGGGAGAGATGAGCAGTTCTTC. The encoded protein is CASSPLLGLGRDEQFF.